This TCR beta chain originates from a study of T cell responses to AZD1222 COVID-19 vaccine. Study results and limitations: The donor group comprised mostly white British people and more females; the analysis possibly underestimated clonal diversity. Among AZD1222 vaccinees, only 5 to 7 were seropositive at baseline.

Germline CDR1 reads MNHEY; CDR2 reads SMNVEV (reference sequence). Losses at the gene ends were 0 bases for V and 7 bases for J; bases not matched to a gene: 7. This CDR3 is built from 15 residues. Profiling relied on immunoSEQ multiplex PCR, and the TCRdb table lists in-frame clones only, not all of them. The profile shows 80,000 to 100,000 clones, around 90% of them singletons. Of note for this clone: The target antigen is unknown.

The J gene is TRBJ2-7, the V gene TRBV27; 9 bases line up with TRBD2. Sequences were derived from peripheral blood, sampled on day 0 of AZD1222 vaccination. The TCR comes from an adult in good health. The CDR3 loop reads CASSLSPNLAGEQYF. CDR3 nucleotide sequence: TGTGCCAGCAGTTTATCGCCTAACCTAGCGGGAGAGCAGTACTTC.